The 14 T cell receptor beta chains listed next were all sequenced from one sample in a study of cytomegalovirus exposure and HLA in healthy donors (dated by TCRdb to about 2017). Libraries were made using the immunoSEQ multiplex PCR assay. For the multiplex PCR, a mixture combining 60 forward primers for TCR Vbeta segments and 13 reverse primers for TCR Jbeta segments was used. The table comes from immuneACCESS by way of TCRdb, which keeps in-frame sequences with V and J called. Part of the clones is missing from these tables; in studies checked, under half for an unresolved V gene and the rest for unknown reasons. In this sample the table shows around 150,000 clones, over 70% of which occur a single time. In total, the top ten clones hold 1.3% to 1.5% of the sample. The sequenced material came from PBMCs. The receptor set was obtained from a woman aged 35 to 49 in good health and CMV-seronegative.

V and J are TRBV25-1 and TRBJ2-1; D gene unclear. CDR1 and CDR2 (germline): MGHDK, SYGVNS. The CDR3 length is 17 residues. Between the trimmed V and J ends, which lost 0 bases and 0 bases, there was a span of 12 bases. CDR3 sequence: CASSEYPLRSSYNEQFF. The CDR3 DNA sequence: TGTGCCAGCAGTGAATACCCCCTCAGAAGCTCCTACAATGAGCAGTTCTTC.

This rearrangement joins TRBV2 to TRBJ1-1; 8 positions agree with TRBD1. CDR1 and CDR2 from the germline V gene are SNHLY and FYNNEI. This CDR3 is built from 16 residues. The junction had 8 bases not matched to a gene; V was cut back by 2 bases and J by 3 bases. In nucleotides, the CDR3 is TGTGCCAGCAGTGAATTGACAGGGGTCCCCTACACTGAAGCTTTCTTT. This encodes CASSELTGVPYTEAFF.

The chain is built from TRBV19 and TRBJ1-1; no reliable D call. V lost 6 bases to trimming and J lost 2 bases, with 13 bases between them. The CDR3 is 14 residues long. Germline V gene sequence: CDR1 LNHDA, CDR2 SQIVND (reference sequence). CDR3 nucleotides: TGTGCCAGTAGCCTTCAGGTCGCTAACACTGAAGCTTTCTTT. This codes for CASSLQVANTEAFF.

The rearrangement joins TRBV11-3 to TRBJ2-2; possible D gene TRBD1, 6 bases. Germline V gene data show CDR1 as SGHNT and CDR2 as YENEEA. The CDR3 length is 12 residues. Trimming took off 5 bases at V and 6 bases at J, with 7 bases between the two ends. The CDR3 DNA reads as TGTGCCAGCAGCACAGGGCCCGGGGAGCTGTTTTTT. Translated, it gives CASSTGPGELFF.

The CDR3 DNA is TGTGCCAGCAGTTACCGGACAGGTTTCTATGGCTACACCTTC. As protein: CASSYRTGFYGYTF. J is TRBJ1-2 and V is TRBV6-5, with TRBD1 identical over 7 bases. V shed 2 bases, J shed 4 bases, and the junction held 4 bases outside the gene matches. The germline CDR1 and CDR2 sequences are MNHEY and SVGAGI. The CDR3 has 14 residues.

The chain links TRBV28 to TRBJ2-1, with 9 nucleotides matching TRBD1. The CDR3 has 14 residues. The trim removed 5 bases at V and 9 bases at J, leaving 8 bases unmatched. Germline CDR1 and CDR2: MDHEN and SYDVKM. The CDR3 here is CASSRDRVGGEQFF. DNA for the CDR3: TGTGCCAGCAGTCGGGACAGGGTTGGAGGTGAGCAGTTCTTC.

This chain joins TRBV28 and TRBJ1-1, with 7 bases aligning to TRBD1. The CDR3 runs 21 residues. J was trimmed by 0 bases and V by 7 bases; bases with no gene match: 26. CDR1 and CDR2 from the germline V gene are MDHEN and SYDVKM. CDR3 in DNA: TGTGCCAGCATTCCACGGGGGGGCAGGGGGTGTCGGTTCGTAGTGAACACTGAAGCTTTCTTT. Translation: CASIPRGGRGCRFVVNTEAFF.

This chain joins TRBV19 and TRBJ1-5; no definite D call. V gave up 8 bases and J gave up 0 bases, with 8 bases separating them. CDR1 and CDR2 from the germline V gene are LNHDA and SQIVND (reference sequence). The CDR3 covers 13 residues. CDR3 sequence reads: CASSGNSNQPQHF. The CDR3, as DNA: TGTGCCAGTTCGGGGAATAGCAATCAGCCCCAGCATTTT.

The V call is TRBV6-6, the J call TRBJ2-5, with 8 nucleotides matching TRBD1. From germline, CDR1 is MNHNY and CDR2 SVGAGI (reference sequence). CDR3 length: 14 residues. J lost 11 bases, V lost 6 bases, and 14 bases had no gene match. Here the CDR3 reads CASRPAAGGRGQYF. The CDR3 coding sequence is TGTGCCAGCAGGCCGGCCGCAGGGGGCCGAGGGCAGTACTTC.

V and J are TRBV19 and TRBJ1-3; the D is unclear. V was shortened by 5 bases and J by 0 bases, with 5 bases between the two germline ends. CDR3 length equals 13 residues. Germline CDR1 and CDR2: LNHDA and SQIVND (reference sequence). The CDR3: CASSLNSGNTIYF. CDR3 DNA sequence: TGTGCCAGTAGTCTTAACTCTGGAAACACCATATATTTT.

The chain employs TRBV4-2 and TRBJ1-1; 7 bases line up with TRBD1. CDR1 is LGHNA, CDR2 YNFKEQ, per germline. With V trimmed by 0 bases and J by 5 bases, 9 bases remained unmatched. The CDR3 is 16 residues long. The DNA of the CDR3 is TGTGCCAGCAGCCAAGATACCCACAGGGGAGATACTGAAGCTTTCTTT. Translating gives CASSQDTHRGDTEAFF.

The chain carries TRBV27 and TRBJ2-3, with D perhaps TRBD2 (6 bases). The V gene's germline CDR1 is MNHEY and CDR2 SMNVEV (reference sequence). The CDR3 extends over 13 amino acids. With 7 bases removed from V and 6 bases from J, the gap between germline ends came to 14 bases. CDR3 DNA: TGTGCCAGCAAAACGGCGGGGATCGATACGCAGTATTTT. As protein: CASKTAGIDTQYF.

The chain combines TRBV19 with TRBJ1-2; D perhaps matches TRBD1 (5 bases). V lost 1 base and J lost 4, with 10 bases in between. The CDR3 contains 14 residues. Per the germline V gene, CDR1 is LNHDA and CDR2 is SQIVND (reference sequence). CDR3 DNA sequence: TGTGCCAGTAGTATAGTTGGGGCATTCTATGGCTACACCTTC. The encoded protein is CASSIVGAFYGYTF.

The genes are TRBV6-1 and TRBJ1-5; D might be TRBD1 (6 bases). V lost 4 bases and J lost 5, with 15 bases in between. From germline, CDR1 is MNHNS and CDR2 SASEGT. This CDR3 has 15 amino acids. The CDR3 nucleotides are TGTGCCAGCAGTGTAGGACAGAGTTTCTATCAGCCCCAGCATTTT. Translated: CASSVGQSFYQPQHF.